This T cell receptor beta chain was recovered during a study of regulatory T cells in long-lasting Graves disease. Study conclusions and caveats: Sampling was limited to peripheral blood rather than thyroid tissue.

This clonotype occurred many times. Its antigen is not identified. This CDR3 has 16 residues. Losses at the gene ends were 1 base for V and 2 bases for J; bases not matched to a gene: 9. Germline V lookup: CDR1 DFQATT, CDR2 SNEGSKA (reference sequence). Time point noted: newly diagnosed GD, antithyroid drugs for less than 3 months. With RNA extracted from PBMCs as input, the TCR library was made. The authors drew patients from an endocrinology department in Xi'an, China. Building of the TCR beta libraries involved iRepertoire HTBI primers and Arm-PCR of CDR3 regions. TCRdb analysed the multiplex PCR reads with MiXCR anew, one entry per CDR3 protein. Here the sample spans about 540,000 distinct CDR3 sequences, about 13% being singletons. These sequences were also reported in another study, on T cells in Graves' hyperthyroidism and ophthalmopathy. That work states: Diagnosis relied on clinical symptoms, serum thyroxine and TRAb, thyroid ultrasound and orbital computed tomography. Among thyroid clonotypes expanded above 0.001, most also appeared in blood.

The chain couples TRBV20-1 to TRBJ2-7; TRBD2 matches 9 bases. This sequence originates from a man aged 25 to 45 with Graves disease. Sequencing was performed on peripheral blood mononuclear cells (PBMCs), taken at new diagnosis, from a patient treated with antithyroid drugs. CDR3 loop: CSARASGTSLAYEQYF. CDR3 in DNA: TGCAGTGCTAGAGCCTCCGGGACTAGCTTAGCCTACGAGCAGTACTTC.